These 6 T cell receptor beta chains were sequenced from one sample in a study of Graves' ophthalmopathy and Graves' hyperthyroidism. Transcripts of RNA were the source for amplifying TCR beta CDR3 regions. In the first round, RT-PCR was carried out with HTBI primers, and a multiplex PCR formed the second round. From the multiplex PCR reads, TCRdb called clonotypes with MiXCR, one entry per CDR3 protein. The sample includes some 1.1 million distinct CDR3 sequences, less than 45% seen only once; the top ten take roughly 10%. The sequencing input was peripheral blood or thyroid tissue (not recorded which). Receptors originate from an adult man with Graves' hyperthyroidism.

As for this clonotype: Its ends do not fully match the called genes, so a read error is possible. The chain has TRBV10-3 and TRBJ2-7; possible D gene TRBD2, 5 bases. The CDR3 runs 15 residues. Per the germline V gene, CDR1 is ENHRY and CDR2 is SYGVKD. The CDR3 sequence: CASSEGGGGAYEQYF. CDR3 in DNA: TGTGCCAGCAGTGAGGGCGGCGGTGGGGCCTACGAGCAGTACTTC.

The V call is TRBV5-1, the J call TRBJ2-7; tentative D call: TRBD2 (5 bases). The CDR3 covers 13 residues. V was cut by 4 bases and J by 5 bases, with 13 bases left in between. The germline CDR1 and CDR2 sequences are SGHRS and YFSETQ. The CDR3 coding sequence is TGCGCCAGCAGCGAGGGAGTGGGCAACGAGCAGTACTTC. The encoded protein is CASSEGVGNEQYF.

The chain employs TRBV20-1 and TRBJ1-1; 7 bases are a match to TRBD1. The length of the CDR3 is 12 residues. Germline V gene lookup returns CDR1 DFQATT and CDR2 SNEGSKA (reference sequence). Here the CDR3 reads CGTRGWHTEAFF. Written as DNA, the CDR3 is TGCGGCACCAGGGGGTGGCACACTGAAGCTTTCTTT.

The chain has TRBV12-3 or TRBV12-4 and TRBJ2-7; 9 positions agree with TRBD1. The trim removed 2 bases at V and 3 bases at J, leaving 8 bases unmatched. The CDR3 spans 16 residues. The CDR3 DNA reads as TGTGCCAGCAGTTTAAAGGGACAGGGAAGGAACTACGAGCAGTACTTC. Translating gives CASSLKGQGRNYEQYF.

This clonotype was counted only a few times. The chain links TRBV7-9 to TRBJ2-7, with TRBD1 matching over 8 bases. J was trimmed by 6 bases and V by 0 bases; bases with no gene match: 7. The CDR3 spans 15 residues. Germline V gives CDR1 SEHNR, CDR2 FQNEAQ (reference sequence). In DNA form, the CDR3 reads TGTGCCAGCAGCTTAGCGCGGACAGGGCTTCGCGAGCAGTACTTC. Encoded protein: CASSLARTGLREQYF.

There are many counts of this clonotype. The chain employs TRBV7-9 and TRBJ2-7; D not certain. CDR3 size: 17 residues. Germline V gene data show CDR1 as SEHNR and CDR2 as FQNEAQ (reference sequence). Trimming left V 1 base short and J 4 bases short, with 20 bases between. The CDR3 nucleotides read TGTGCCAGCAGCTTAGTTGAGTTTGGCGAATCAATTTACGAGCAGTACTTC. Its translation is CASSLVEFGESIYEQYF.